The entry below describes one T cell receptor beta chain. These data originate in a study of T-cell reconstitution after alpha-beta-depleted transplantation in children. V was pared by 2 bases and J by 3 bases, with 10 bases between. The CDR3 covers 14 residues. Germline CDR1 and CDR2: MNHEY and SVGEGT. A library of TCRbeta sequences, prepared with unique molecular identifiers, was generated. TCRdb reprocessed the PCR reads with MiXCR, giving one entry per CDR3 protein. The repertoire consists of 500,000 or so distinct CDR3 sequences, with about 30% occurring once and the leading ten covering around 2.4%.

The receptor was derived from a human donor who donated a stem cell graft to a child with aplastic anemia. Sequencing was performed on PBMCs from the stem cell graft donor, taken from the stem cell graft. This chain connects TRBV6-2 or TRBV6-3 to TRBJ2-5; tentative D call: TRBD2 (5 bases). CDR3 loop: CASSYIARKETQYF. The CDR3 DNA follows: TGTGCCAGCAGTTACATAGCGAGGAAAGAGACCCAGTACTTC.